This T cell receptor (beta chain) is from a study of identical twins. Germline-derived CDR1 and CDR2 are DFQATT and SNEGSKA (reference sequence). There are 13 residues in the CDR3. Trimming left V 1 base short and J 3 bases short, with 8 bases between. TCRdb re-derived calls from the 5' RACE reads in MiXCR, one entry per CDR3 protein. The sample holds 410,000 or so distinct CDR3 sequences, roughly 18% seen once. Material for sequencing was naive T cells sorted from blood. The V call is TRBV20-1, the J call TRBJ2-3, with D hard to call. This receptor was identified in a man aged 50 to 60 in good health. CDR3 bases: TGCAGTGCTAGAGGGACCGCGACAGATACGCAGTATTTT. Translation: CSARGTATDTQYF.